This TCR beta chain is from a study of technical replicates of blood from several donors. The germline V gene encodes CDR1 GTSNPN and CDR2 SVGIG (reference sequence). CDR3 length equals 14 residues. V trimming: 5 bases; J trimming: 4 bases; junction bases outside the gene matches: 7. Assay: immunoSEQ multiplex PCR; the TCRdb copy retains only in-frame clones and omits some. The sample carries around 70,000 clones, more than 85% recorded once. This clone has only one observation. This sequence originates from a human donor in good health. Specimen: T cells isolated from PBMCs. The chain links TRBV30 to TRBJ1-4; 7 nucleotides match TRBD1. CDR3 amino acids: CAWGPGQSNEKLFF. CDR3 nucleotide sequence: TGTGCCTGGGGACCGGGACAGAGTAATGAAAAACTGTTTTTT.